This T cell receptor beta chain is drawn from a study of cytomegalovirus exposure and HLA in healthy donors. Per the germline V gene, CDR1 is SGDLS and CDR2 is YYNGEE. This CDR3 region has 14 residues. The junction had 6 bases not matched to a gene; V was cut back by 0 bases and J by 9 bases. Sequencing was performed with immunoSEQ multiplex PCR; in TCRdb, only in-frame clones are kept and a portion is missing. This table has 250,000 or so clones, roughly 90% appearing once. The count of this clone is one. As yet, its antigen is unknown. Study-level findings and limits: TCR beta chains numbering some 150 were designated cytomegalovirus-associated. According to a later analysis, TCR clusters from the first cohort tended to co-occur in the roughly 110 validation repertoires.

The sample was PBMCs. This sequence joins TRBV9 and TRBJ2-3; 8 nucleotides agree with TRBD1. The clonotype comes from a young woman in good health and CMV-seronegative. The CDR3 DNA sequence: TGTGCCAGCAGCGTAGCTACCGGACAGGGAACGCAGTATTTT. It translates to CASSVATGQGTQYF.